Given below is one T cell receptor beta chain in context. Its matching antigen is unknown. J lost 2 bases, V lost 2 bases, and 2 bases had no gene match. This CDR3 has 14 residues. Germline CDR1 reads SGHRS; CDR2 reads YFSETQ. These data belong to a study of cytomegalovirus exposure and HLA in healthy donors. Study-level background: From donors who were HLA-typed, an early data release held approximately 80 million unique TCRs.

The study ran its PCR with 60 Vbeta and 13 Jbeta primers. The repertoire was sequenced with immunoSEQ multiplex PCR; TCRdb's copy has only in-frame clones and lacks some. Of around 130,000 clones listed, 65% to 90% were seen once; the top ten hold around 1.2%. Study-level findings and limits: Follow-up analysis seemed to connect common viral pathogens with several of the most significant clusters identified.

The receptor was derived from a girl aged 2 to 10 in good health and CMV-seronegative. Sequencing used PBMCs. The V and J genes are TRBV5-1 and TRBJ2-7; 9 bases map to TRBD1. The CDR3 is CASSFRQGAYEQYF. CDR3 bases: TGCGCCAGCAGCTTTCGACAGGGGGCCTACGAGCAGTACTTC.